The source of this T cell receptor beta chain is a study of blood T cell repertoires in COVID-19. The wider study: Some COVID-19 samples were acute and others convalescent; all came from the United States, Italy and Spain.

Original handling: Estimates of nucleated cell counts were drawn from the amplification of reference gene primers. Assay used: immunoSEQ multiplex PCR; TCRdb lists only in-frame clones, some missing. That table furnishes V, J and clone size, whereas the DNA furnished D and trimming. This table has over 350,000 clones, around nine tenths appearing once. Germline V CDR1 and CDR2: MNHEY, SVGAGI. The CDR3 contains 14 residues. J lost 6 bases, V lost 6 bases, and 8 bases had no gene match. The participants were between roughly 18 and 100 years old and came from fewer than 25 US areas. Assignment of participants to cohorts was predicated upon participant-reported clinical history.

The chain couples TRBV6-5 to TRBJ2-7; 10 bases agree with TRBD2. The sequencing input was PBMCs or T cells enriched from blood (not recorded which). The origin of this receptor is a woman in her fifties or sixties who had recovered from COVID-19. CDR3 coding DNA: TGTGCCAGCAGGCAAAGCGGGGGGGGAGCCGAGCAGTACTTC. This encodes CASRQSGGGAEQYF.